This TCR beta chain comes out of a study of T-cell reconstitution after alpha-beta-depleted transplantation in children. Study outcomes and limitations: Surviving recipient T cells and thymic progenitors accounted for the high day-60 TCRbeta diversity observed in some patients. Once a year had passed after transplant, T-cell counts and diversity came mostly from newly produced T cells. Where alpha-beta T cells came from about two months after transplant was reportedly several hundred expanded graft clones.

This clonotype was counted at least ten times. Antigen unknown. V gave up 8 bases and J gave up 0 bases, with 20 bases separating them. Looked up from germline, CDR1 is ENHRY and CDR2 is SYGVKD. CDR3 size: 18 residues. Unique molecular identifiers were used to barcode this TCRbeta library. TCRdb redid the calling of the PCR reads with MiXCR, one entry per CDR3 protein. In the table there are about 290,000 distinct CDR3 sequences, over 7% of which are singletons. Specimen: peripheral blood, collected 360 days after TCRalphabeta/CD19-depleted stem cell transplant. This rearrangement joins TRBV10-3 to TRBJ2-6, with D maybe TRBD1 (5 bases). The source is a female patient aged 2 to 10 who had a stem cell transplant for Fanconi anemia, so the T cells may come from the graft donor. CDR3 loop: CAIGTHRSPDSGANVLTF. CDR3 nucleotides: TGTGCCATCGGAACCCACAGGTCCCCTGACTCTGGGGCCAACGTCCTGACTTTC.